The next 22 T cell receptor beta chains were all read from a single sample in a study of blood T cell repertoires in COVID-19. Clones were read by immunoSEQ multiplex PCR, and TCRdb kept only the in-frame ones, dropping some. The table records approximately 210,000 clones, roughly 89% of them present only once. What was sequenced was peripheral blood. These receptors were collected from a man younger than 40 who had recovered from COVID-19.

The chain links TRBV25-1 to TRBJ1-2, with TRBD1 matching over 9 bases. The CDR3 has 14 amino acids. V lost 6 bases and J lost 6; bases outside the gene matches: 8. From germline, CDR1 is MGHDK and CDR2 SYGVNS. For the CDR3, the DNA is TGTGCCAGCAGGGAAAGGGACAGGGTTGATGGCTACACCTTC. Amino acids: CASRERDRVDGYTF.

The gene calls are TRBV7-9 and TRBJ2-5, with 8 bases aligning to TRBD1. Germline V gene lookup returns CDR1 SEHNR and CDR2 FQNEAQ (reference sequence). Trimming at V came to 5 bases and at J to 1 base, leaving 9 bases not matched to a gene. This CDR3 comprises 16 residues. The CDR3 reads CASSPTRGQAQETQYF. The CDR3 bases are TGTGCCAGCAGCCCTACCCGGGGACAGGCCCAAGAGACCCAGTACTTC.

The chain joins TRBV11-2 to TRBJ2-5; D is perhaps TRBD1 (6 bases). Trimming took off 5 bases at V and 5 bases at J, with 21 bases between the two ends. The CDR3 consists of 16 residues. Germline V gene data show CDR1 as SGHAT and CDR2 as FQNNGV. CDR3 in DNA: TGTGCCAGCAGCCCCCTCGGTCAGGGGAAGGGTGAGACCCAGTACTTC. It is translated as CASSPLGQGKGETQYF.

The chain is built from TRBV7-9 and TRBJ1-1; 7 bases are a match to TRBD1. CDR1 SEHNR and CDR2 FQNEAQ come from the germline V gene (reference sequence). Trimming took 5 bases from V and 4 from J; bases not matched to a gene: 10. The CDR3 sequence is 15 residues long. Here the CDR3 DNA reads TGTGCCAGCAGCACGCAGACAGGGTCTTTCACTGAAGCTTTCTTT. It specifies CASSTQTGSFTEAFF. Using reference TRBV7-9 and TRBJ1-1 for the parts outside the CDR3, the full variable domain is DTGVSQNPRHKITKRGQNVTFRCDPISEHNRLYWYRQTLGQGPEFLTYFQNEAQLEKSRLLSDRFSAERPKGSFSTLEIQRTEQGDSAMYLCASSTQTGSFTEAFFGQGTRLTVV.

The chain uses TRBV27 and TRBJ1-3, with TRBD1 matching 7 bases. Germline assignment: CDR1 MNHEY and CDR2 SMNVEV (reference sequence). Losses at the gene ends were 5 bases for V and 2 bases for J; bases not matched to a gene: 3. The CDR3 totals 14 residues. CDR3 bases: TGTGCCAGCAGTCTCGACAGGGCTGGAAACACCATATATTTT. It yields the protein CASSLDRAGNTIYF.

This chain uses TRBV9 with TRBJ2-1; 8 bases agree with TRBD1. Losses at the gene ends were 0 bases for V and 1 base for J; bases not matched to a gene: 6. The CDR3 has 17 residues. Looked up from germline, CDR1 is SGDLS and CDR2 is YYNGEE. The DNA for the CDR3 is TGTGCCAGCAGCGTAGGAGCAGGGGGCTTTTCCTACAATGAGCAGTTCTTC. Translating gives CASSVGAGGFSYNEQFF.

The V call is TRBV12-1, the J call TRBJ2-2; the D call in the table, TRBD1, was not verified against the DNA. TRBV12-1 is flagged as a pseudogene. This CDR3 comprises 18 residues. CDR3 sequence: CASSRPAIDRENTGELFF. As DNA, the CDR3 is TGTGCCAGCAGCCGACCAGCCATTGACAGGGAGAACACCGGGGAGCTGTTTTTT.

The gene calls are TRBV19 and TRBJ2-7; D might be TRBD2 (5 bases). CDR3 length: 14 residues. The germline gives CDR1 LNHDA, CDR2 SQIVND (reference sequence). The germline V and J ends were trimmed by 0 bases and 1 base, with 7 bases remaining between them. CDR3 sequence reads: CASSIDPGSYEQYF. CDR3 DNA sequence: TGTGCCAGTAGTATAGATCCGGGGTCCTACGAGCAGTACTTC.

The V and J genes are TRBV2 and TRBJ2-3; 8 bases map to TRBD2. The CDR3 contains 13 residues. The germline gives CDR1 SNHLY, CDR2 FYNNEI. Losses at the gene ends were 8 bases for V and 10 bases for J; bases not matched to a gene: 11. CDR3: CASFGAGAGAQYF. CDR3 nucleotide sequence: TGTGCCAGCTTTGGAGCGGGGGCAGGGGCGCAGTATTTT.

The chain recombines TRBV27 with TRBJ2-5; TRBD2 matches at 11 bases. This CDR3 region has 15 residues. Germline CDR1 reads MNHEY; CDR2 reads SMNVEV (reference sequence). V shed 5 bases and J 4 bases; nucleotides not matched to a gene: 6. For the CDR3, the DNA is TGTGCCAGCAGTATAGCGGGGGGGCTGGGAGAGACCCAGTACTTC. Translated, it gives CASSIAGGLGETQYF.

In this sample, this clone turned up once. As DNA, the CDR3 is TGTGCCAGCAGCTTGGGGGACAGTAGCAATCAGCCCCAGCATTTT. As protein: CASSLGDSSNQPQHF. The rearrangement links TRBV7-9 to TRBJ1-5, with 7 positions matching TRBD1. V dropped 3 bases and J dropped 0; count of bases not matched to a gene: 2. Germline values: CDR1 SEHNR, CDR2 FQNEAQ (reference sequence). This CDR3 comprises 15 residues.

This chain connects TRBV2 to TRBJ1-6; D may be TRBD1 (6 bases). V lost 2 bases to trimming and J lost 10 bases, with 15 bases between them. Germline loops: CDR1 SNHLY, CDR2 FYNNEI. The CDR3 runs to 15 residues. CDR3 region: CASSEKPRGGSPLHF. In nucleotides, the CDR3 is TGTGCCAGCAGTGAAAAGCCCAGGGGCGGCTCACCCCTCCACTTT.

The chain is built from TRBV27 and TRBJ2-1; perhaps TRBD2 as D (7 bases). Germline loops: CDR1 MNHEY, CDR2 SMNVEV (reference sequence). The CDR3 totals 13 residues. With 5 bases removed from V and 12 bases from J, the gap between germline ends came to 17 bases. The CDR3 region is CASSLGGGPRQFF. Here the CDR3 DNA reads TGTGCCAGCAGTCTAGGGGGGGGCCCGCGGCAGTTCTTC.

The chain has TRBV9 and TRBJ1-6; D is undetermined. The CDR3 contains 13 residues. The germline CDR1 and CDR2 sequences are SGDLS and YYNGEE. Trimming left V 4 bases short and J 7 bases short, with 9 bases between. CDR3 in DNA: TGTGCCAGCAGCCGGAGCGGGAATTCACCCCTCCACTTT. Translating gives CASSRSGNSPLHF. Complete variable domain (other parts from reference TRBV9 and TRBJ1-6): DSGVTQTPKHLITATGQRVTLRCSPRSGDLSVYWYQQSLDQGLQFLIQYYNGEERAKGNILERFSAQQFPDLHSELNLSSLELGDSALYFCASSRSGNSPLHFGNGTRLTVT.

The rearrangement uses TRBV5-1 and TRBJ1-4, with D possibly being TRBD1 (6 bases). Germline values: CDR1 SGHRS, CDR2 YFSETQ. The V and J ends lost 3 bases and 5 bases respectively, with 17 bases between them. The CDR3 has 16 residues. Here the CDR3 DNA reads TGCGCCAGCAGCTCCGGGACACCCGGAGGAAATGAAAAACTGTTTTTT. Its translation: CASSSGTPGGNEKLFF.

The chain combines TRBV11-2 with TRBJ2-7; 7 bases are shared with TRBD1. The CDR3 totals 14 residues. V dropped 5 bases and J dropped 7; count of bases not matched to a gene: 11. Germline-derived CDR1 and CDR2 are SGHAT and FQNNGV. The CDR3 DNA follows: TGTGCCAGCAGCCTCGGACAGGTCCTTAGTGAGCAGTACTTC. It is translated as CASSLGQVLSEQYF.

The chain uses TRBV7-9 and TRBJ2-5; possibly TRBD1 for D (6 bases). CDR1 and CDR2 from the germline V gene are SEHNR and FQNEAQ (reference sequence). With 3 bases removed from V and 2 bases from J, the gap between germline ends came to 16 bases. This CDR3 spans 16 amino acids. CDR3 region: CASSFSLWTAQETQYF. Here the CDR3 DNA reads TGTGCCAGCAGCTTCTCCCTTTGGACAGCTCAAGAGACCCAGTACTTC.

J is TRBJ1-3 and V is TRBV11-2, with D uncertain. Trimming took off 1 base at V and 1 base at J, with 8 bases between the two ends. Germline CDR1 and CDR2: SGHAT and FQNNGV. The CDR3 totals 15 residues. CDR3 nucleotides: TGTGCCAGCAGCTTAGGGGTAGCATCTGGAAACACCATATATTTT. Encoded protein: CASSLGVASGNTIYF.

This chain links TRBV13 with TRBJ1-1, with unresolved D. This CDR3 has 16 amino acids. Germline V gene lookup returns CDR1 PRHDT and CDR2 FYEKMQ (reference sequence). The germline V and J ends were trimmed by 2 bases and 4 bases, with 17 bases remaining between them. The CDR3 DNA follows: TGTGCCAGCAGCTTAAAATTTCTGAGGGCCGGCACTGAAGCTTTCTTT. As protein: CASSLKFLRAGTEAFF. The whole variable domain, remainder taken from reference TRBV13 and TRBJ1-1, is AAGVIQSPRHLIKEKRETATLKCYPIPRHDTVYWYQQGPGQDPQFLISFYEKMQSDKGSIPDRFSAQQFSDYHSELNMSSLELGDSALYFCASSLKFLRAGTEAFFGQGTRLTVV.

This chain links TRBV11-2 with TRBJ1-2; D is uncertain. Trimming removed 0 bases at V and 6 bases at J, with 8 bases between. CDR3 length: 13 residues. CDR1 SGHAT and CDR2 FQNNGV come from the germline V gene. The CDR3: CASSLESRNGYTF. The CDR3, as DNA: TGTGCCAGCAGCTTAGAGTCGAGAAATGGCTACACCTTC.

The V gene is TRBV10-3, the J gene TRBJ2-1; 8 nucleotides align to TRBD1. CDR1 is ENHRY, CDR2 SYGVKD, per germline. V shed 4 bases and J 8 bases; nucleotides not matched to a gene: 4. This CDR3 spans 13 amino acids. The CDR3, as DNA: TGTGCCATCAGTGGGACAGGGTGGGATGAGCAGTTCTTC. It translates to CAISGTGWDEQFF.

This clone was counted only a few times. The chain joins TRBV2 to TRBJ1-2, with D uncertain. Trimming shortened V by 7 bases and J by 8 bases, and 17 bases separated the two germline ends. This CDR3 contains 13 residues. Germline CDR1 is SNHLY and CDR2 is FYNNEI. Written as DNA, the CDR3 is TGTGCCAGCATTACGCAAGGGAGTGGCGGCTACACCTTC. Its protein product is CASITQGSGGYTF. Supplemented by reference TRBV2 and TRBJ1-2, the full variable domain reads EPEVTQTPSHQVTQMGQEVILRCVPISNHLYFYWYRQILGQKVEFLVSFYNNEISEKSEIFDDQFSVERPDGSNFTLKIRSTKLEDSAMYFCASITQGSGGYTFGSGTRLTVV.